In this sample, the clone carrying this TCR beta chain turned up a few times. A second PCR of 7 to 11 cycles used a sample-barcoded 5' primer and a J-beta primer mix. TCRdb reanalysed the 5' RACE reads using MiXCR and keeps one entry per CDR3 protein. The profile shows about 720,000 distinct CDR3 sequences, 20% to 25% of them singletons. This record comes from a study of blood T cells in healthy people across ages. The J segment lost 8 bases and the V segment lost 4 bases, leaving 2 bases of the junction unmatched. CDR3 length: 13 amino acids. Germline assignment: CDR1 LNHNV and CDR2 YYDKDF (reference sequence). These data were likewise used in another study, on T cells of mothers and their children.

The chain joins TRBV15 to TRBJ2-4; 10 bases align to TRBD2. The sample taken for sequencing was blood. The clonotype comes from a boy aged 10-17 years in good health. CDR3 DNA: TGTGCCACCAGCACTAGCGGGAGTGACATTCAGTACTTC. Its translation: CATSTSGSDIQYF.